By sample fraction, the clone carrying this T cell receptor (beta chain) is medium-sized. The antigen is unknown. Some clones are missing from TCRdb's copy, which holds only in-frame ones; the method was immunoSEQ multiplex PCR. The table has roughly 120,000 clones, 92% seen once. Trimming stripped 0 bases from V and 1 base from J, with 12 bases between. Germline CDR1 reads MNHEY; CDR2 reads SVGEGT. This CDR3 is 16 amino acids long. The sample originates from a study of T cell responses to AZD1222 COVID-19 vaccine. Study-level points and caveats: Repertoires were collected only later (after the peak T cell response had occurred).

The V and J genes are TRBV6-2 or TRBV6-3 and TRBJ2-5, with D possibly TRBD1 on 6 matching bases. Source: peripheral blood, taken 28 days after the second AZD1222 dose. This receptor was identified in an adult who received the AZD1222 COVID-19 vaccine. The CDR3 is CASSYSTDRSQETQYF. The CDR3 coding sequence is TGTGCCAGCAGTTACTCCACGGACAGATCCCAAGAGACCCAGTACTTC.